One sample yielded the 22 T cell receptor beta chains listed below, sequenced in a study of T-cell reconstitution after alpha-beta-depleted transplantation in children. Molecular barcoding with unique molecular identifiers was used for the TCRbeta library. TCRdb called the PCR reads again in MiXCR, with one record for every CDR3 protein. The profile shows 500,000 or so distinct CDR3 sequences, over 9.5% of them singletons. The sequencing here drew on PBMCs, mostly from graft donor cells, taken 180 days after TCRalphabeta/CD19-depleted stem cell transplant. The origin of the receptors is a female patient aged 2-9 years who had a stem cell transplant for aplastic anemia, so the T cells may come from the graft donor.

The V gene is TRBV18, the J gene TRBJ2-7, with 7 bases that match TRBD1. Germline lookup yields CDR1 KGHSH and CDR2 LQKENI. The CDR3 length is 14 residues. The trim removed 6 bases at V and 4 bases at J, leaving 9 bases unmatched. The CDR3 is CASSLLDRRYEQYF. The DNA of the CDR3 is TGTGCCAGCTCCCTTCTGGACAGGAGGTACGAGCAGTACTTC.

The chain uses TRBV27 and TRBJ2-2, with 8 bases aligning to TRBD1. CDR1 is MNHEY, CDR2 SMNVEV, per germline (reference sequence). V trimming: 3 bases; J trimming: 5 bases; junction bases outside the gene matches: 8. CDR3 length equals 16 residues. CDR3 coding DNA: TGTGCCAGCAGTTTTTCGACAGGGGCAGGAACCGGGGAGCTGTTTTTT. Protein sequence: CASSFSTGAGTGELFF.

The table lists this clonotype with a few counts. CDR3 DNA: TGTGCCAGCAGTGCCCTAGGGGGCAATGAGCAGTTCTTC. This translates into CASSALGGNEQFF. The chain links TRBV25-1 to TRBJ2-1; D possibly corresponds to TRBD1 (6 bases). Germline loops: CDR1 MGHDK, CDR2 SYGVNS. V lost 4 bases to trimming and J lost 6 bases, with 10 bases between them. This CDR3 region has 13 residues.

The chain combines TRBV9 with TRBJ1-1; a possible D gene is TRBD1 (6 bases). The V gene's germline CDR1 is SGDLS and CDR2 YYNGEE. The ends were cut back, 4 bases at V and 0 bases at J, with 10 bases in the middle. The CDR3 consists of 14 residues. The CDR3, as DNA: TGTGCCAGCAGCCCGACAGGAATGAACACTGAAGCTTTCTTT. It specifies CASSPTGMNTEAFF. Supplemented by reference TRBV9 and TRBJ1-1, the full variable domain reads DSGVTQTPKHLITATGQRVTLRCSPRSGDLSVYWYQQSLDQGLQFLIQYYNGEERAKGNILERFSAQQFPDLHSELNLSSLELGDSALYFCASSPTGMNTEAFFGQGTRLTVV.

V usage is TRBV6-1 and J usage is TRBJ2-2, with TRBD2 matching 12 bases. CDR1 is MNHNS, CDR2 SASEGT, per germline. This CDR3 contains 15 residues. V shed 6 bases and J 5 bases; nucleotides not matched to a gene: 4. The CDR3 bases are TGTGCCAGCAGCCATCTAGCGGGAGGGACCGGGGAGCTGTTTTTT. Translated: CASSHLAGGTGELFF.

This clonotype was recorded many times. V is TRBV29-1 and J is TRBJ2-1, with D possibly TRBD1 on 6 matching bases. CDR3 length equals 16 residues. V lost 3 bases, J lost 4 bases, and 19 bases lay in between. Germline V gene data show CDR1 as SQVTM and CDR2 as ANQGSEA. CDR3 nucleotides: TGCAGCGTTGACGGGACAAACCCAGTAGCTTACAATGAGCAGTTCTTC. Translating it yields CSVDGTNPVAYNEQFF.

This chain links TRBV6-5 with TRBJ2-3, with 8 nucleotides matching TRBD2. The CDR3 has 18 amino acids. V lost 0 bases, J lost 3 bases, and 11 bases stayed unmatched. Germline CDR1 and CDR2: MNHEY and SVGAGI. The CDR3 DNA is TGTGCCAGCAGTTACTCGCCCCCAGCGGGGGCGCGGACAGATACGCAGTATTTT. It yields the protein CASSYSPPAGARTDTQYF.

This clonotype was observed a few times. This chain connects TRBV28 to TRBJ2-7; a weak D match, TRBD1 (6 bases). Germline loops: CDR1 MDHEN, CDR2 SYDVKM. The CDR3 has 13 residues. V lost 3 bases, J lost 6 bases, and 12 bases lay in between. CDR3 in amino acids: CASSLTGLGEQYF. DNA for the CDR3: TGTGCCAGCAGTTTGACAGGTTTGGGCGAGCAGTACTTC.

The chain has TRBV28 and TRBJ1-4; weak D call: TRBD1 (6 bases). This CDR3 has 12 amino acids. V lost 4 bases and J 8 bases, leaving 8 bases between the germline ends. The germline gives CDR1 MDHEN, CDR2 SYDVKM. The CDR3 DNA reads as TGTGCCAGCAGTTCCCAGGGGGAAAAACTGTTTTTT. Translation: CASSSQGEKLFF. The full variable domain, completed using reference TRBV28 and TRBJ1-4, is DVKVTQSSRYLVKRTGEKVFLECVQDMDHENMFWYRQDPGLGLRLIYFSYDVKMKEKGDIPEGYSVSREKKERFSLILESASTNQTSMYLCASSSQGEKLFFGSGTQLSVL.

J is TRBJ2-7 and V is TRBV28; 7 nucleotides align to TRBD1. The CDR3 runs 15 residues. Germline V lookup: CDR1 MDHEN, CDR2 SYDVKM. V dropped 6 bases and J dropped 5; count of bases not matched to a gene: 13. CDR3 DNA: TGTGCCAGCAGCCGAGGGGACAGTAGCCGGCACGAGCAGTACTTC. It translates to CASSRGDSSRHEQYF.

At least ten counts were recorded for this clonotype. The genes are TRBV12-3 or TRBV12-4 and TRBJ2-3, with TRBD1 identical over 8 bases. The CDR3 covers 15 residues. With 6 bases clipped from V and 2 bases from J, the junction kept 7 bases outside the gene matches. CDR3 DNA sequence: TGTGCCAGCAGACAGACAGGGGCCTACACAGATACGCAGTATTTT. It translates to CASRQTGAYTDTQYF.

V gene TRBV24-1 combines with J gene TRBJ2-2, with TRBD1 as a possible D gene (5 bases). The V gene lost 5 bases and the J gene lost 5 bases, with 14 bases spanning the gap. The germline V gene encodes CDR1 KGHDR and CDR2 SFDVKD. This CDR3 has 15 amino acids. The CDR3 nucleotides read TGTGCCACCAGTGCCTATGAAGGGGTAACCGGGGAGCTGTTTTTT. This codes for CATSAYEGVTGELFF.

This clonotype was observed a handful of times. The chain uses TRBV5-1 and TRBJ2-1; 7 bases fit TRBD1. V lost 0 bases, J lost 4 bases, and 4 bases stayed unmatched. This CDR3 is built from 15 residues. Germline lookup yields CDR1 SGHRS and CDR2 YFSETQ. The CDR3 spells CASSLGEGAYNEQFF. The CDR3 region has the DNA TGCGCCAGCAGCTTGGGTGAGGGGGCTTACAATGAGCAGTTCTTC. Together with reference TRBV5-1 and TRBJ2-1, the CDR3 gives the full variable domain: KAGVTQTPRYLIKTRGQQVTLSCSPISGHRSVSWYQQTPGQGLQFLFEYFSETQRNKGNFPGRFSGRQFSNSRSEMNVSTLELGDSALYLCASSLGEGAYNEQFFGPGTRLTVL.

This chain joins TRBV2 and TRBJ2-4; 7 bases are shared with TRBD2. The germline gives CDR1 SNHLY, CDR2 FYNNEI. CDR3 length equals 15 residues. With V trimmed by 1 base and J by 9 bases, 9 bases remained unmatched. In DNA form, the CDR3 reads TGTGCCAGCAGTGAAGGGCTAGCGGAGGGGCGCATTCAGTACTTC. Protein product: CASSEGLAEGRIQYF.

This clonotype was observed many times. V and J are TRBV12-3 or TRBV12-4 and TRBJ2-5; 7 bases map to TRBD2. The CDR3 totals 14 residues. V shed 7 bases, J shed 1 base, and the junction held 6 bases outside the gene matches. This CDR3 is CASTLREGQETQYF. CDR3 coding DNA: TGTGCCAGCACCCTGAGGGAGGGCCAAGAGACCCAGTACTTC.

V and J are TRBV6-1 and TRBJ1-1; a possible D gene is TRBD1 (6 bases). CDR3 length: 16 residues. The germline V gene has CDR1 MNHNS and CDR2 SASEGT. Trimming removed 5 bases from V and 1 base from J, with 17 bases in between. CDR3 protein: CASSPGQGRANTEAFF. In DNA, the CDR3 is TGTGCCAGCAGTCCGGGACAAGGGAGGGCGAACACTGAAGCTTTCTTT.

Only a few counts were recorded for this clonotype. The chain recombines TRBV6-2 or TRBV6-3 with TRBJ2-7; D possibly uses TRBD1 or TRBD2 (5 bases each). The CDR3 is 15 amino acids. The V end was cut by 8 bases, the J end by 1 base, with 18 bases between. The germline V gene encodes CDR1 MNHEY and CDR2 SVGEGT. CDR3 amino acids: CASQLRDGPSYEQYV. In DNA form, the CDR3 reads TGTGCCAGCCAGCTCCGGGACGGACCTTCCTACGAGCAGTACGTC.

This clonotype was recorded many times. This sequence joins TRBV12-3 or TRBV12-4 and TRBJ2-7; no clear D gene. V was clipped by 3 bases and J by 4 bases, with 7 bases between them. The CDR3 spans 12 residues. CDR3 in amino acids: CASSFGSYEQYV. As DNA, the CDR3 is TGTGCCAGCAGTTTCGGGTCGTACGAGCAGTACGTC.

J is TRBJ1-1 and V is TRBV4-3, with unresolved D. V lost 0 bases, J lost 1 base, and 12 bases lay in between. The CDR3 has 16 amino acids. Germline V lookup: CDR1 LGHNA, CDR2 YSLEER. The DNA for the CDR3 is TGCGCCAGCAGCCAAGATCCCCGGACGGGGAACACTGAAGCTTTCTTT. Its protein product is CASSQDPRTGNTEAFF.

This rearrangement joins TRBV7-9 to TRBJ1-4; 7 nucleotides agree with TRBD1. Trimming at V came to 6 bases and at J to 8 bases, leaving 12 bases not matched to a gene. The CDR3 is 15 amino acids. Germline V gene data show CDR1 as SEHNR and CDR2 as FQNEAQ (reference sequence). The CDR3 DNA reads TGTGCCAGCAGTGAAGGCAGGGGGAGAGGCGAAAAACTGTTTTTT. Its protein product is CASSEGRGRGEKLFF.

The rearrangement links TRBV7-8 to TRBJ2-7; no definite D call. Germline CDR1 and CDR2: SGHVS and FQNEAQ. V lost 5 bases and J lost 5, with 19 bases in between. CDR3 length: 15 residues. CDR3: CASSRLPEPDDEQYF. The CDR3 nucleotides read TGTGCCAGCAGCCGCCTCCCAGAACCGGACGACGAGCAGTACTTC.

Concerning this clonotype itself: At one end, the junction sequence differs from germline, possibly due to a read error. The rearrangement joins TRBV10-3 to TRBJ2-5; TRBD2 is a possible D gene (6 bases). The CDR3 sequence is 14 residues long. The germline V gene encodes CDR1 ENHRY and CDR2 SYGVKD. In DNA form, the CDR3 reads TGTGCCATCAGTGAGCCGGGAGCCCAAGCGACCCAGTACTTC. This encodes CAISEPGAQATQYF.